Listed here are 7 T cell receptor beta chains from one sample, sequenced in a study of PD-1 blockade in classical Hodgkin lymphoma (dated by TCRdb to the early 2020s). Interpreted using the paper, the time point label stands for: cycle 2 day 1 (C2D1) of nivolumab. Relapse after autologous stem cell transplantation had occurred in all trial patients, and cohorts A, B and C were distinguished by prior brentuximab vedotin exposure. Library preparation was by the immunoSEQ multiplex PCR assay. The table comes from immuneACCESS by way of TCRdb, which keeps in-frame sequences with V and J called. Part of the clones is missing from these tables; in studies checked, under half for an unresolved V gene and the rest for unknown reasons. This sample gives 31,000 or so clones in total; 70% to 85% of them show up just once. Almost 4% of the sample goes to the ten largest clones. Sample: peripheral blood mononuclear cells (PBMCs), taken before the second cycle of nivolumab. The receptor source for this set is a human donor with classical Hodgkin lymphoma.

This clone showed up just a few times. The chain has TRBV19 and TRBJ2-2, with a possible D match to TRBD1 (5 bases). Germline V gene data show CDR1 as LNHDA and CDR2 as SQIVND (reference sequence). The CDR3 totals 14 residues. V lost 2 bases and J 1 base, leaving 5 bases between the germline ends. The CDR3 coding sequence is TGTGCCAGTAGTATACAGGGGAACACCGGGGAGCTGTTTTTT. Protein product: CASSIQGNTGELFF.

The chain employs TRBV10-1 and TRBJ2-1; D gene uncertain. This CDR3 contains 11 residues. Germline V lookup: CDR1 WNHNN, CDR2 SYGVQD (reference sequence). V was cut by 6 bases and J by 9 bases, with 9 bases left in between. The CDR3 coding sequence is TGCGCCAGCAGCGAGCTAGGTGAGCAGTTCTTC. Translation gives CASSELGEQFF.

The genes are TRBV5-8 and TRBJ2-7; D may correspond to TRBD1 or TRBD2 (5 bases each). The germline V and J ends were trimmed by 4 bases and 0 bases, with 23 bases remaining between them. Germline V gene sequence: CDR1 SGHTS, CDR2 YDEGEE. The CDR3 covers 18 residues. In DNA form, the CDR3 reads TGTGCCAGCAGCCCTCTGGCGCGAGGGACGGCCAACTCCTACGAGCAGTACTTC. Residues: CASSPLARGTANSYEQYF. The entire variable domain, with the rest obtained from reference TRBV5-8 and TRBJ2-7, is as follows: EAGVTQSPTHLIKTRGQQATLRCSPISGHTSVYWYQQALGLGLQFLLWYDEGEERNRGNFPPRFSGRQFPNYSSELNVNALELEDSALYLCASSPLARGTANSYEQYFGPGTRLTVT.

This clone was recorded only once. This chain joins TRBV4-2 and TRBJ2-4; 7 nucleotides align to TRBD1. CDR1 and CDR2 from the germline V gene are LGHNA and YNFKEQ. V dropped 3 bases and J dropped 1; count of bases not matched to a gene: 3. This CDR3 contains 15 residues. CDR3 sequence (DNA): TGTGCCAGCAGCCAGACGGGACAGGCCAAAAACATTCAGTACTTC. The encoded protein is CASSQTGQAKNIQYF.

This chain links TRBV5-1 with TRBJ2-3, with 8 bases lining up with TRBD2. The length of the CDR3 is 17 residues. Per germline, CDR1 SGHRS and CDR2 YFSETQ. The V and J ends lost 4 bases and 0 bases, in that order; junction bases with no gene match: 10. CDR3 sequence (DNA): TGCGCCAGCAGCCCCAGGGGCGGGAGGACTAGCACAGATACGCAGTATTTT. This translates into CASSPRGGRTSTDTQYF.

The chain combines TRBV28 with TRBJ1-1; TRBD1 might be the D (6 bases). V was pared by 6 bases and J by 9 bases, with 14 bases between. Germline V gene lookup returns CDR1 MDHEN and CDR2 SYDVKM. This CDR3 region has 12 residues. The CDR3 region is CASRLTGLKAFF. The CDR3 DNA is TGTGCCAGCAGATTAACAGGGTTAAAAGCTTTCTTT.

This clone appeared once. A much larger clone is a single base away; this may be a read error. Additional DNA sequences in this sample encode the identical CDR3. The rearrangement joins TRBV9 to TRBJ2-1; D is perhaps TRBD1 or TRBD2 (6 bases each). This CDR3 is 15 amino acids long. Trimming took 2 bases from V and 7 from J, leaving 16 bases between them. CDR1 is SGDLS and CDR2 is YYNGEE in the germline V gene. The CDR3 here is CASSVAGTGINEQFF. The DNA for the CDR3 is TGTGCCAGCAGCGTTGCGGGAACAGGGATTAATGAGCAGTTCTTC.